This TCR beta chain was identified during a study of cytomegalovirus exposure and HLA in healthy donors. The CDR3 has 17 amino acids. J was trimmed by 6 bases and V by 4 bases; bases with no gene match: 11. Germline V gene sequence: CDR1 SGHTA, CDR2 FQGNSA. The primer mix had 60 Vbeta and 13 Jbeta primers. Some clones are missing from TCRdb's copy, which holds only in-frame ones; the method was immunoSEQ multiplex PCR. In the table there are around 180,000 clones, about four fifths of which are singletons. The receptor was derived from a man under 40 in good health and CMV-seropositive. The chain combines TRBV7-2 with TRBJ2-4; 11 positions agree with TRBD2. The sequencing input was PBMCs. This chain's CDR3 is CASSSPSAGTSGNIQYF. CDR3 nucleotide sequence: TGTGCCAGCAGCTCACCCTCTGCCGGGACTAGCGGAAACATTCAGTACTTC. The whole variable domain, remainder taken from reference TRBV7-2 and TRBJ2-4, is GAGVSQSPSNKVTEKGKDVELRCDPISGHTALYWYRQSLGQGLEFLIYFQGNSAPDKSGLPSDRFSAERTGGSVSTLTIQRTQQEDSAVYLCASSSPSAGTSGNIQYFGAGTRLSVL.